Presented here are 27 T cell receptor beta chains from one specimen sequenced in a study of T cells in Graves' hyperthyroidism and ophthalmopathy (dated by TCRdb to the late 2010s). The method was multiplex PCR. Instrument on record: Illumina HiSeq 2000. Amplification of TCR beta CDR3 regions was carried out from RNA transcripts. The first round of RT-PCR for the TCR CDR3 was performed with the HTBI primer set and the Qiagen OneStep RT-PCR kit. TCRdb itself trimmed the public reads at Q25 with fastp, ran MiXCR and retained productive beta chains. When rows share a CDR3 protein, they turn into one entry using the most common DNA and genes. For this sample there are approximately 720,000 distinct CDR3 sequences; around 20% appear just once. 16% of the sample comes from the top ten. Sequencing was performed on blood. Source of these receptors: a woman aged 45-60 years with Graves' hyperthyroidism that later progressed to Graves' ophthalmopathy.

This clonotype was picked up a small number of times. The chain couples TRBV5-1 to TRBJ1-6; D remains ambiguous. With 2 bases removed from V and 7 bases from J, the gap between germline ends came to 13 bases. The CDR3 consists of 15 residues. Germline V gene sequence: CDR1 SGHRS, CDR2 YFSETQ. Here the CDR3 reads CASSLTVTSNSPLHF. The CDR3 DNA reads as TGCGCCAGCAGCTTAACGGTCACCTCCAATTCACCCCTCCACTTT.

About this clonotype: A read error may produce the germline difference seen at one junction end. The rearrangement uses TRBV7-9 and TRBJ2-5; D may be TRBD1 (5 bases). Germline-derived CDR1 and CDR2 are SEHNR and FQNEAQ (reference sequence). The CDR3 length is 14 residues. CDR3 sequence (DNA): TGTGCCGGCAGCACTACAGGTGCCCAAGAGACCCAGTACTTC. Protein sequence: CAGSTTGAQETQYF. The full variable domain, completed using reference TRBV7-9 and TRBJ2-5, is DTGVSQNPRHKITKRGQNVTFRCDPISEHNRLYWYRQTLGQGPEFLTYFQNEAQLEKSRLLSDRFSAERPKGSFSTLEIQRTEQGDSAMYLCAGSTTGAQETQYFGPGTRLLVL.

There are a few counts of this clonotype. V usage is TRBV7-8 and J usage is TRBJ2-5, with a possible D match to TRBD2 (6 bases). This CDR3 is built from 14 residues. Per the germline V gene, CDR1 is SGHVS and CDR2 is FQNEAQ. The V gene lost 4 bases and the J gene lost 4 bases, with 13 bases spanning the gap. The CDR3 here is CASSWALGGETQYF. The CDR3, as DNA: TGTGCCAGCAGCTGGGCCTTGGGGGGAGAGACCCAGTACTTC. Full variable domain (missing parts from reference TRBV7-8 and TRBJ2-5): GAGVSQSPRYKVAKRGQDVALRCDPISGHVSLFWYQQALGQGPEFLTYFQNEAQLDKSGLPSDRFFAERPEGSVSTLKIQRTQQEDSAVYLCASSWALGGETQYFGPGTRLLVL.

This clonotype has a count of ten or more. This chain uses TRBV11-3 with TRBJ2-3, with D possibly being TRBD2 (5 bases). V was trimmed by 5 bases and J by 0 bases, leaving 9 bases between them. CDR3 length: 14 residues. Germline V lookup: CDR1 SGHNT, CDR2 YENEEA. The chain's CDR3 is CASSPGKSTDTQYF. In nucleotides, the CDR3 is TGTGCCAGCAGCCCGGGGAAAAGCACAGATACGCAGTATTTT.

The sample holds a few counts of this clonotype. The V call is TRBV7-8, the J call TRBJ1-2; no clear D. From germline, CDR1 is SGHVS and CDR2 FQNEAQ. V was trimmed by 1 base and J by 7 bases, leaving 13 bases between them. The CDR3 spans 14 residues. The CDR3 protein is CASSLGVEESGYTF. The CDR3 DNA sequence: TGTGCCAGCAGCTTAGGGGTGGAAGAAAGTGGCTACACCTTC.

This clonotype was counted ten times or more. The chain uses TRBV5-1 and TRBJ2-7; D not resolved. V shed 4 bases and J shed 6 bases, with 11 bases lying between them. The CDR3 runs to 12 residues. Looked up from germline, CDR1 is SGHRS and CDR2 is YFSETQ. The CDR3 reads CASSQNTVEQYF. The CDR3 DNA follows: TGCGCCAGCAGCCAAAACACAGTCGAGCAGTACTTC.

Here the CDR3 reads CASSLRLVSYEQYF. In DNA, the CDR3 is TGTGCCAGCAGCTTACGTCTTGTCTCCTACGAGCAGTACTTC. The chain employs TRBV7-2 and TRBJ2-7; D not resolved. Per the germline V gene, CDR1 is SGHTA and CDR2 is FQGNSA. Trimming removed 2 bases at V and 0 bases at J, with 8 bases between. The CDR3 runs 14 residues.

Here the CDR3 reads CASSDHRGRGLGTEAFF. As DNA, the CDR3 is TGTGCCAGCAGTGATCATCGAGGGAGGGGTCTCGGGACTGAAGCTTTCTTT. The chain joins TRBV25-1 to TRBJ1-1; D might be TRBD1 (5 bases). With 3 bases removed from V and 5 bases from J, the gap between germline ends came to 22 bases. The germline gives CDR1 MGHDK, CDR2 SYGVNS. The CDR3 is 17 amino acids.

This clonotype was seen a few times. V and J are TRBV6-1 and TRBJ2-3; D is perhaps TRBD1 (6 bases). Germline-derived CDR1 and CDR2 are MNHNS and SASEGT. Trimming pared 8 bases from V and 2 bases from J, leaving 11 bases between. The CDR3 extends over 13 amino acids. The CDR3: CASGDTHTDTQYF. In DNA, the CDR3 is TGTGCCAGCGGGGACACCCACACAGATACGCAGTATTTT.

V usage is TRBV6-1 and J usage is TRBJ2-1; perhaps TRBD1 as D (5 bases). CDR1 MNHNS and CDR2 SASEGT come from the germline V gene. The CDR3 totals 16 residues. V was cut by 0 bases and J by 0 bases, with 9 bases left in between. The CDR3 here is CASSEARVHSYNEQFF. CDR3 DNA: TGTGCCAGCAGTGAAGCCAGGGTTCACTCCTACAATGAGCAGTTCTTC.

The CDR3 DNA reads TGTGCCAGCAGTTTCCCCGGGGCTAGCACAGATACGCAGTATTTT. Translated, it gives CASSFPGASTDTQYF. The chain is built from TRBV12-3 or TRBV12-4 and TRBJ2-3; D may correspond to TRBD1 or TRBD2 (5 bases each). The ends were cut back, 3 bases at V and 0 bases at J, with 10 bases in the middle. The CDR3 runs to 15 residues.

This clonotype was detected many times. The chain joins TRBV13 to TRBJ1-2, with 8 bases aligning to TRBD1. The CDR3 is made up of 15 amino acids. Germline loops: CDR1 PRHDT, CDR2 FYEKMQ (reference sequence). The trim removed 5 bases at V and 4 bases at J, leaving 9 bases unmatched. For the CDR3, the DNA is TGTGCCAGCAGCCAAGGACAGGGCATAGTCTATGGCTACACCTTC. The encoded protein is CASSQGQGIVYGYTF.

This clonotype has at least ten counts. The rearrangement joins TRBV7-3 to TRBJ2-3, with 10 nucleotides matching TRBD2. CDR1 and CDR2 (germline): SGHTA, FQGTGA. The V segment lost 3 bases and the J segment 5 bases; nucleotides outside the gene matches: 2. The CDR3 extends over 14 amino acids. The CDR3 bases are TGTGCCAGCAGCTTTCTAGCGGGGGAAGATACGCAGTATTTT. Its translation: CASSFLAGEDTQYF.

This clonotype occurred many times. The chain uses TRBV7-8 and TRBJ1-6; D possibly corresponds to TRBD1 (5 bases). V lost 1 base and J 8 bases, leaving 18 bases between the germline ends. The CDR3 totals 17 residues. The V gene's germline CDR1 is SGHVS and CDR2 FQNEAQ. The CDR3 DNA sequence: TGTGCCAGCAGCTTAGTTCAGGGTAGCGAAATAGATTCACCCCTCCACTTT. Its protein is CASSLVQGSEIDSPLHF.

With respect to this clonotype: The junction differs from germline at one of its ends, possibly a read error. This chain connects TRBV6-5 to TRBJ1-6; 10 bases agree with TRBD1. The CDR3 covers 15 residues. Per germline, CDR1 MNHEY and CDR2 SVGAGI. DNA for the CDR3: TGTGCCAGCGGTTACCTCGGGACAGGGGTCTCACCCCTCCACTTT. Translated: CASGYLGTGVSPLHF.

This clonotype was counted at least ten times. The J gene is TRBJ2-1, the V gene TRBV11-1; TRBD1 matches at 11 bases. The CDR3 runs to 19 residues. Per the germline V gene, CDR1 is SGHAT and CDR2 is FQDESV (reference sequence). After removal of 5 bases from V and 1 base from J, the junction contained 13 bases not matched to a gene. DNA of the CDR3: TGTGCCAGCAGCCCACCCATCTCGGGACAGGGGGTATCCTACAATGAGCAGTTCTTC. The encoded protein is CASSPPISGQGVSYNEQFF. The full variable domain, its missing parts supplied by reference TRBV11-1 and TRBJ2-1, is EAEVAQSPRYKITEKSQAVAFWCDPISGHATLYWYRQILGQGPELLVQFQDESVVDDSQLPKDRFSAERLKGVDSTLKIQPAELGDSAMYLCASSPPISGQGVSYNEQFFGPGTRLTVL.

This clonotype was counted between two and nine times. Germline and junction disagree at one end, which may indicate a read error. This sequence joins TRBV6-5 and TRBJ1-6; 9 bases align to TRBD1. In germline, CDR1 is MNHEY, CDR2 SVGAGI. The length of the CDR3 is 14 residues. CDR3 loop: CAGSYDRGYSPLHF. The DNA for the CDR3 is TGTGCCGGCAGTTACGACAGGGGGTACTCACCCCTCCACTTT.

This clonotype was found a few times. The chain recombines TRBV6-1 with TRBJ2-7; weak D call: TRBD1 (5 bases). Deletions cut 5 bases from V and 3 bases from J, with 20 bases between. This CDR3 spans 16 amino acids. Germline V gene lookup returns CDR1 MNHNS and CDR2 SASEGT. The chain's CDR3 is CASSRAAGQGIYEQYF. CDR3 in DNA: TGTGCCAGCAGTAGGGCGGCAGGGCAGGGAATCTACGAGCAGTACTTC.

The gene calls are TRBV10-1 and TRBJ1-6; tentative D call: TRBD1 (5 bases). CDR1 and CDR2 from the germline V gene are WNHNN and SYGVQD (reference sequence). This CDR3 has 21 residues. With 0 bases removed from V and 0 bases from J, the gap between germline ends came to 21 bases. CDR3 sequence: CASSESPWGEGPSSYNSPLHF. In nucleotides, the CDR3 is TGCGCCAGCAGTGAGTCCCCCTGGGGGGAGGGGCCGAGCTCCTATAATTCACCCCTCCACTTT.

V gene TRBV12-3 or TRBV12-4 combines with J gene TRBJ2-5, with 9 bases identical to TRBD2. V dropped 6 bases and J dropped 5; count of bases not matched to a gene: 10. This CDR3 spans 15 amino acids. The CDR3 here is CASSPEAGGRETQYF. In DNA, the CDR3 is TGTGCCAGCAGCCCCGAGGCGGGGGGGCGGGAGACCCAGTACTTC.

In its sample, this clonotype was seen a few times. The chain uses TRBV27 and TRBJ2-1, with a weak D call TRBD1 (6 bases). The CDR3 has 17 residues. Between the trimmed V and J ends, which lost 6 bases and 4 bases, there was a span of 22 bases. CDR1 and CDR2 from the germline V gene are MNHEY and SMNVEV (reference sequence). The CDR3 sequence is CASSPTLGQLKYNEQFF. The CDR3 DNA follows: TGTGCCAGCAGCCCCACCCTTGGACAGCTGAAATACAATGAGCAGTTCTTC.

This clonotype was counted at least ten times. The genes are TRBV5-1 and TRBJ2-7; the match to TRBD1 covers 7 bases. The ends lost 4 bases at V and 4 bases at J; junction bases unmatched: 5. The germline gives CDR1 SGHRS, CDR2 YFSETQ. The CDR3 sequence is 13 residues long. CDR3 in DNA: TGCGCCAGCAGCCTAACGGACAGGTACGAGCAGTACTTC. Its translation: CASSLTDRYEQYF.

Only a few counts were recorded for this clonotype. V gene TRBV15 combines with J gene TRBJ2-7, with TRBD1 identical over 7 bases. V was clipped by 0 bases and J by 6 bases; unmatched bases: 8. The CDR3 loop spans 15 amino acids. CDR1 is LNHNV and CDR2 is YYDKDF in the germline V gene (reference sequence). CDR3 residues: CATSRDQAPGGEQYF. The CDR3 DNA reads as TGTGCCACCAGCAGAGATCAAGCCCCAGGGGGCGAGCAGTACTTC.

In this sample, this clonotype turned up many times. The chain has TRBV6-1 and TRBJ1-1; a possible D gene is TRBD1 (5 bases). Germline-derived CDR1 and CDR2 are MNHNS and SASEGT. The length of the CDR3 is 15 residues. The V end lost 6 bases, the J end lost 0 bases, and 14 bases lay between the germline ends. The CDR3 here is CASRTPGRMNTEAFF. The DNA of the CDR3 is TGTGCCAGCAGGACACCGGGACGGATGAACACTGAAGCTTTCTTT.

This clonotype was seen at least ten times. The chain uses TRBV5-1 and TRBJ1-1; D is perhaps TRBD1 (5 bases). CDR1 is SGHRS and CDR2 is YFSETQ in the germline V gene. V was trimmed by 1 base and J by 1 base, leaving 8 bases between them. This CDR3 has 14 amino acids. CDR3 in DNA: TGCGCCAGCAGCTTGATTCAGGGGAACACTGAAGCTTTCTTT. Translated: CASSLIQGNTEAFF.

This clonotype was recorded at least ten times. This chain links TRBV7-2 with TRBJ1-2; D remains unclear. V was trimmed by 2 bases and J by 3 bases, leaving 13 bases between them. The length of the CDR3 is 15 residues. Germline V gene sequence: CDR1 SGHTA, CDR2 FQGNSA. The CDR3 coding sequence is TGTGCCAGCAGCTTACTTGCCGGGGAGGACTATGGCTACACCTTC. This codes for CASSLLAGEDYGYTF.

This clonotype was found once. The rearrangement uses TRBV3-1 and TRBJ1-5; a weak D match, TRBD1 (5 bases). V lost 1 base to trimming and J lost 2 bases, with 12 bases between them. The germline V gene has CDR1 LGHDT and CDR2 YNNKEL (reference sequence). The CDR3 has 16 residues. Here the CDR3 reads CASSQGSGSRNQPQHF. The CDR3 DNA follows: TGTGCCAGCAGCCAAGGGTCAGGGTCACGCAATCAGCCCCAGCATTTT.